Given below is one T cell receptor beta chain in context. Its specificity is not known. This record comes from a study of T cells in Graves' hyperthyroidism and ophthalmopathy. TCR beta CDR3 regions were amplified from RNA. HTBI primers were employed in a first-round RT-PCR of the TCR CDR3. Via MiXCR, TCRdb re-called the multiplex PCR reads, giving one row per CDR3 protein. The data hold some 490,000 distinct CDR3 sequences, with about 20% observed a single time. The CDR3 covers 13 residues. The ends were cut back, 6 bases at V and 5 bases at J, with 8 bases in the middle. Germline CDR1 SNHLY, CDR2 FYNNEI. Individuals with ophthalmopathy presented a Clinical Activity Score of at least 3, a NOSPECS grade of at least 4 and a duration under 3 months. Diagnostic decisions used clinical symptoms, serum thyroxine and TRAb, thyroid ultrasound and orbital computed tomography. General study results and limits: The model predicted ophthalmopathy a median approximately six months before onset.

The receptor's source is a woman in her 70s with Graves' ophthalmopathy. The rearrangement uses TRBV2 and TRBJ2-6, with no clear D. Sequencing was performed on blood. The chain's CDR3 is CASSPVRANVLTF. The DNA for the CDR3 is TGTGCCAGCAGCCCTGTAAGGGCCAACGTCCTGACTTTC.